These 19 T cell receptor beta chains came from one sample sequenced in a study of T cell responses to AZD1222 COVID-19 vaccine. Using immunoSEQ multiplex PCR, the repertoire was profiled, and TCRdb retains in-frame clones only, with some absent. The data hold roughly 49,000 clones, with more than 65% observed a single time. Sequences were derived from peripheral blood, sampled on day 0 of MenACWY control vaccination. These TCRs come from an adult in good health.

V is TRBV29-1 and J is TRBJ1-1, with D uncertain. The CDR3 is 14 amino acids. CDR1 SQVTM and CDR2 ANQGSEA come from the germline V gene. Trimming cost V 2 bases and J 3 bases, with 13 bases left between them. The CDR3 spells CSVERKRAYTEAFF. In nucleotides, the CDR3 is TGCAGCGTTGAAAGGAAGAGGGCATACACTGAAGCTTTCTTT.

The genes are TRBV3-1 (or the pseudogene TRBV3-2) and TRBJ1-6, with D unresolved. The germline CDR1 and CDR2 sequences are LGHDT and YNNKEL (reference sequence). The CDR3 extends over 14 amino acids. V was pared by 7 bases and J by 5 bases, with 12 bases between. The CDR3 DNA reads as TGTGCCAGCAAGCCCCGGACCGATAATTCACCCCTCCACTTT. Protein: CASKPRTDNSPLHF.

The chain links TRBV3-1 (or the pseudogene TRBV3-2) to TRBJ2-2; the match to TRBD2 covers 9 bases. In germline, CDR1 is LGHDT, CDR2 YNNKEL (reference sequence). The CDR3 covers 15 residues. In DNA, the CDR3 is TGTCCCCGCAGCCCCGGGGCGGGGGGGGGCGGGGAGCTGTTTTTT. Amino acids: CPRSPGAGGGGELFF.

The J gene is TRBJ2-7, the V gene TRBV4-1; 9 bases agree with TRBD1. V gave up 1 base and J gave up 1 base; unmatched junction bases: 8. CDR3 size: 17 residues. Germline-derived CDR1 and CDR2 are MGHRA and YSYEKL. The CDR3: CASSQAGGTGLSYEQYF. CDR3 nucleotides: TGCGCCAGCAGCCAAGCCGGGGGGACAGGGCTATCCTACGAGCAGTACTTC.

This clone was detected once. J is TRBJ2-7 and V is TRBV5-6; tentative D call: TRBD1 (5 bases). This CDR3 region has 14 residues. Trimming shortened V by 4 bases and J by 2 bases, and 13 bases separated the two germline ends. Per germline, CDR1 SGHDT and CDR2 YYEEEE. CDR3 amino acids: CASSPRTRTYEQYF. The CDR3 DNA reads TGTGCCAGCAGCCCACGGACAAGGACCTACGAGCAGTACTTC.

This rearrangement joins TRBV7-2 to TRBJ1-6, with a possible D match to TRBD1 (6 bases). Per germline, CDR1 SGHTA and CDR2 FQGNSA. This CDR3 is built from 16 residues. V shed 1 base and J shed 7 bases, with 14 bases lying between them. CDR3 nucleotide sequence: TGTGCCAGCAGCTTAGATTTTACAGGGCTGAATTCACCCCTCCACTTT. It translates to CASSLDFTGLNSPLHF.

In its sample, this clone was seen a few times. In nucleotides, the CDR3 is TGTGCCAGCAGTTCTGGGGAGACCCAGTACTTC. It encodes CASSSGETQYF. V usage is TRBV12-3 or TRBV12-4 and J usage is TRBJ2-5; D not resolved. V shed 4 bases and J shed 5 bases, with 5 bases lying between them. This CDR3 is 11 amino acids long.

The genes are TRBV30 and TRBJ2-7, with TRBD1 matching 7 bases. The V segment lost 2 bases and the J segment 2 bases; nucleotides outside the gene matches: 6. The CDR3 contains 14 residues. Germline V gene data show CDR1 as GTSNPN and CDR2 as SVGIG (reference sequence). The CDR3 is CAWSSDRQTYEQYV. The CDR3 region has the DNA TGTGCCTGGAGTTCGGACAGGCAAACCTACGAGCAGTACGTC.

This chain links TRBV27 with TRBJ1-3; D gene uncertain. Germline CDR1 is MNHEY and CDR2 is SMNVEV (reference sequence). Trimming pared 4 bases from V and 4 bases from J, leaving 5 bases between. CDR3 length: 12 residues. The DNA for the CDR3 is TGTGCCAGCAGTTCTCCGGGAAACACCATATATTTT. Its translation: CASSSPGNTIYF.

This CDR3 is CSVTTGTGETQYF. DNA of the CDR3: TGCAGCGTCACGACAGGGACGGGAGAGACCCAGTACTTC. The rearrangement links TRBV29-1 to TRBJ2-5; TRBD1 matches 7 bases. The ends lost 6 bases at V and 4 bases at J; junction bases unmatched: 8. CDR1 and CDR2 (germline): SQVTM, ANQGSEA. The CDR3 runs to 13 residues.

The chain recombines TRBV5-1 with TRBJ1-2; D gene uncertain. V lost 3 bases and J 4 bases, leaving 7 bases between the germline ends. Per germline, CDR1 SGHRS and CDR2 YFSETQ. The CDR3 has 12 amino acids. The CDR3 region has the DNA TGCGCCAGCAGCTCGGACGGCTATGGCTACACCTTC. It is translated as CASSSDGYGYTF. Full variable domain (outside the CDR3, taken from reference TRBV5-1 and TRBJ1-2): KAGVTQTPRYLIKTRGQQVTLSCSPISGHRSVSWYQQTPGQGLQFLFEYFSETQRNKGNFPGRFSGRQFSNSRSEMNVSTLELGDSALYLCASSSDGYGYTFGSGTRLTVV.

This rearrangement joins TRBV30 to TRBJ1-5; no clear D. The V and J ends lost 0 bases and 9 bases respectively, with 12 bases between them. Germline CDR1 and CDR2: GTSNPN and SVGIG (reference sequence). The CDR3 covers 13 residues. The CDR3 protein is CAWSVTGSGPQHF. The CDR3 DNA sequence: TGTGCCTGGAGTGTCACGGGGAGTGGGCCCCAGCATTTT.

The rearrangement uses TRBV19 and TRBJ2-4; D not certain. Trimming left V 5 bases short and J 0 bases short, with 14 bases between. Germline V CDR1 and CDR2: LNHDA, SQIVND (reference sequence). There are 16 residues in the CDR3. The CDR3 sequence is CASSSPPSKAKNIQYF. The CDR3 DNA reads TGTGCCAGTAGTTCCCCCCCATCGAAAGCCAAAAACATTCAGTACTTC.

CDR3 DNA sequence: TGTGCCAGCAGCGCCCCCAGGGGTAACTATGGCTACACCTTC. It is translated as CASSAPRGNYGYTF. This chain joins TRBV5-4 and TRBJ1-2; tentative D call: TRBD1 (6 bases). Looked up from germline, CDR1 is SGHNT and CDR2 is YYREEE (reference sequence). V shed 4 bases and J shed 1 base, with 11 bases lying between them. The CDR3 runs 14 residues. The variable domain in full, completed from reference TRBV5-4 and TRBJ1-2, reads ETGVTQSPTHLIKTRGQQVTLRCSSQSGHNTVSWYQQALGQGPQFIFQYYREEENGRGNFPPRFSGLQFPNYSSELNVNALELDDSALYLCASSAPRGNYGYTFGSGTRLTVV.

There are a few counts of this clone. The chain has TRBV29-1 and TRBJ2-2, with D uncertain. Trimming removed 4 bases at V and 0 bases at J, with 9 bases between. The CDR3 spans 14 residues. Germline CDR1 and CDR2: SQVTM and ANQGSEA. The CDR3 is CSVARAANTGELFF. CDR3 DNA sequence: TGCAGCGTTGCTCGGGCCGCGAACACCGGGGAGCTGTTTTTT.

The chain recombines TRBV5-6 with TRBJ1-1; maybe TRBD1 (5 bases). This CDR3 has 15 amino acids. Trimming cost V 4 bases and J 11 bases, with 24 bases left between them. CDR1 is SGHDT and CDR2 is YYEEEE in the germline V gene. The CDR3 bases are TGTGCCAGCAGCGAGTTTGGGGGTGGGGACGCTGGGGCTTTCTTT. This translates into CASSEFGGGDAGAFF.

This rearrangement joins TRBV6-1 to TRBJ2-5; D not resolved. Trimming stripped 0 bases from V and 5 bases from J, with 13 bases between. The CDR3 totals 15 residues. Looked up from germline, CDR1 is MNHNS and CDR2 is SASEGT. In DNA form, the CDR3 reads TGTGCCAGCAGTGAAGCGCAGGTTGGGAAGGAGACCCAGTACTTC. Protein product: CASSEAQVGKETQYF.

The rearrangement uses TRBV19 and TRBJ1-4; D remains ambiguous. CDR1 is LNHDA, CDR2 SQIVND, per germline (reference sequence). V was clipped by 6 bases and J by 7 bases, with 15 bases between them. This CDR3 spans 14 amino acids. CDR3 nucleotide sequence: TGTGCCAGTAGGGGAACCGTGTTTGGTGAAAAACTGTTTTTT. The encoded protein is CASRGTVFGEKLFF.

This chain links TRBV6-1 with TRBJ2-1; D is undetermined. CDR3 length: 13 amino acids. Germline V gene data show CDR1 as MNHNS and CDR2 as SASEGT. V was cut by 0 bases and J by 8 bases, with 8 bases left in between. CDR3 sequence reads: CASSEALRYEQFF. CDR3 DNA: TGTGCCAGCAGTGAAGCGCTGCGCTATGAGCAGTTCTTC.